The source of this TCR beta chain is a study of T cells in Graves' hyperthyroidism and ophthalmopathy (dated by TCRdb to the late 2010s). As for the study more broadly: To identify TCR V-J signatures that set the groups apart, the researchers used a discovery cohort of about a hundred patients, made up of about 44 with Graves' ophthalmopathy and 57 with stable Graves' hyperthyroidism. An independent validation cohort of about 20 hyperthyroidism patients and about 15 patients who later progressed to ophthalmopathy tested prospective prediction of ophthalmopathy. For training and testing, the approximately 92 patients in the discovery cohort were randomly divided in a 7:3 ratio. In roughly six Graves' hyperthyroidism patients, the study also compared T-cell repertoires from thyroid tissue with T-cell repertoires from blood. Following sampling, methimazole starting at 30 mg daily was given to hyperthyroidism patients, and high-dose intravenous methylprednisolone was given to ophthalmopathy patients. The paper reports TCR Vbeta CDR3 sequencing of approximately 130 peripheral blood samples: around 41 ophthalmopathy, around 80 hyperthyroidism and approximately 17 progressor patients. The investigation overall reported the following: A 13 V-J signature model separated ophthalmopathy from stable hyperthyroidism, with approximately 86% sensitivity and roughly 84% specificity in cross-validation and 80%/75% in testing. During validation, the model predicted progression to ophthalmopathy a median of about 6.3 months ahead of onset, with roughly 65% sensitivity and around 72% specificity. Sample size was not statistically predetermined, and blinding of investigators to group allocation was not performed. Most expanded thyroid clonotypes (frequency above 0.001) were also found in blood, which suggests that blood repertoires may mirror thyroid immune responses.

The CDR3 contains 15 residues, cysteine and phenylalanine counted. The only DNA kept is the CDR3, 45 bases in frame from the first base. CDR1 and CDR2 (ENHRY, SYGVKD) derive from the germline V gene. About this clonotype: Its antigen is not yet known. This may be a read error, as it is one base from a much larger clone.

Stable Graves' hyperthyroidism was defined as the absence of progression to ophthalmopathy over 18 months of follow-up. Hyperthyroidism patients were aged 18 to 65 years and newly diagnosed, with disease duration of less than 2 months. Any patient with an uncontrolled infection, another autoimmune disease, pregnancy or lactation was excluded. Diagnoses relied on clinical symptoms, serum thyroxine and TRAb, thyroid ultrasound and orbital computed tomography. Total RNA was extracted using Trizol reagent, and RNA quality was assessed on an Agilent 2100 Bioanalyzer. TCR beta CDR3 regions were amplified from RNA transcripts. The TCR CDR3 was subjected to a first round of RT-PCR using the HTBI primer set and the Qiagen OneStep RT-PCR kit. A second multiplex PCR round built the libraries, followed by size selection and purification. The libraries were sequenced on an Illumina HiSeq2000 using paired-end 100 bp reads. Concerning the study's data processing: SOAPnuke was used to process the raw data, throwing out any read that contained adapters or uncalled bases, had a mean Phred below 15, or lacked an exact constant-primer or identifier match. COPE v1.2.5 was used to merge the high-quality paired reads, and each unique nucleotide sequence was defined as a clonotype. MiTCR v1.1 was used to align the clonotypes against IMGT TRBV, TRBD and TRBJ reference segments. Analysis was restricted to V-J combinations with a frequency above 0.0001, which covered roughly 99% of repertoires. The TCS score was defined as the ratio of F50 (clonal expansion) to E x V (chaos), calculated using BLOSUM62-based TCRdist between CDR3 peptides within each V-J. Welch's t-statistics and random forest reduced 500 to 550 V-J features to 13, which were used in a naive Bayes classifier (R e1071). TCRdb reworked the public reads: Q25 trimming with fastp, MiXCR clone assembly, productive beta chains retained. For every CDR3 protein sequence, its rows merge into one entry that carries the most common genes and DNA. TCRdb's processing, not the authors' own work, is the source of the V and J calls. This sample comprises approximately 590,000 distinct CDR3 sequences, around 42% of them detected only once. The top ten hold 6.5% to 9% of the sample.

The rearrangement joined TRBV10-3 to TRBJ2-7; 9 central bases correspond to TRBD2. The clonotype originates from a woman aged 18-29 years with Graves' hyperthyroidism. Donor details come from another sample of the same person, matched by shared clones. Specimen: peripheral blood or thyroid tissue (not recorded which). The encoded CDR3 is CAVSKLAGSSYEQYF. The sequenced DNA: TGTGCCGTCAGTAAACTAGCGGGCAGCTCCTACGAGCAGTACTTC.